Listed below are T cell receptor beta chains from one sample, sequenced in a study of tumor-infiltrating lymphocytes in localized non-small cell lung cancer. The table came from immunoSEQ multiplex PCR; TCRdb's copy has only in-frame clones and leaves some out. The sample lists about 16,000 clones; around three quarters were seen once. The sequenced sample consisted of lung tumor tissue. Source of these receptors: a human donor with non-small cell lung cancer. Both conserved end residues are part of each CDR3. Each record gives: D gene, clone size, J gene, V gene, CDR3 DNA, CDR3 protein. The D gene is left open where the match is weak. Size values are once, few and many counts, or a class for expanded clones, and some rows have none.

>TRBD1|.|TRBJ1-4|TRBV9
TGTGCCAGCAGCGAGGGGGCATGGGGTTATAGGGAAAAACTGTTTTTT
CASSEGAWGYREKLFF
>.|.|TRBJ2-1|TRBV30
TGTGCCTGGAGTCCCAGCTCCTACAATGAGCAGTTCTTC
CAWSPSSYNEQFF
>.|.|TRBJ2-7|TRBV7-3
TGTGCCAGCAGCTTAAGCTGGTGGCTACCCTACGAGCAGTACTTC
CASSLSWWLPYEQYF
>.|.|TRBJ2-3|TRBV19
TGTGCCAGTAGTGGCCGTCTAGCAGGAGGCACAGATACGCAGTATTTT
CASSGRLAGGTDTQYF
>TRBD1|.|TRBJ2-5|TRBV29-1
TGCAGCGTTGAAGGACAGGGCAGTGGGACCCAGTACTTC
CSVEGQGSGTQYF
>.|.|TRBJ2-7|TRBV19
TGTGCCAGTAGTATCGTCCAGGGCAGACTCTACGAGCAGTACTTC
CASSIVQGRLYEQYF
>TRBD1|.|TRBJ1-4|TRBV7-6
TGTGCCAGCAGCTGGGGACAGGGGCTCGAATTGTTTTTT
CASSWGQGLELFF
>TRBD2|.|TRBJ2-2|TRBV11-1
TGTGCCAGCAGCCCGGGACTAGCGGGTCTCACCGGGGAGCTGTTTTTT
CASSPGLAGLTGELFF
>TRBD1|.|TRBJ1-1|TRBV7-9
TGTGCCAGCAGCCAACAGGGGACGAACACTGAAGCTTTCTTT
CASSQQGTNTEAFF
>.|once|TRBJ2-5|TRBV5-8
TGTGCCAGCAGCCGGGAACTAGTAATCCCTGTGGAGACCCAGTACTTC
CASSRELVIPVETQYF
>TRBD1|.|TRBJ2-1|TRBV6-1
TGTGCCAGCAGTGAATCCTACAGGGGGGAGCAGTTCTTC
CASSESYRGEQFF
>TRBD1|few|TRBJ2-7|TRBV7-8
TGTGCCAGCAGCCGGGACAGGGCTCTAGGCTACGAGCAGTACTTC
CASSRDRALGYEQYF
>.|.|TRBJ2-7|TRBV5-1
TGCGCCAGCAGCTACCGGAGGGGCGAGGACGAGCAGTACTTC
CASSYRRGEDEQYF
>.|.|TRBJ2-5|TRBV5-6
TGTGCCAGCAGCCGAGAGGCTAAAGGCTACCAAGAGACCCAGTACTTC
CASSREAKGYQETQYF
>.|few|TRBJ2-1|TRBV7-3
TGTGCCAGCAGCCCAGCTTCGGGGTACAATGAGCAGTTCTTC
CASSPASGYNEQFF
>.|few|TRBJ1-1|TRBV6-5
TGTGCCAGCAGTTACAAGGGAGGGCTTTTGAACACTGAAGCTTTCTTT
CASSYKGGLLNTEAFF
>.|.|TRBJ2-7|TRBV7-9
TGTGCCAGCAGCTTAGGGGGGATCGACGAGCAGTACTTC
CASSLGGIDEQYF
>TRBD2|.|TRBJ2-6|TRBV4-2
TGTGCCAGCAGCCCTACTAGCGGGGGCTCTGGGGCCAACGTCCTGACTTTC
CASSPTSGGSGANVLTF
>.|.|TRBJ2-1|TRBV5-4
TGTGCCAGCAGCGGCGGGGTAGTGGGGAGCTACAATGAGCAGTTCTTC
CASSGGVVGSYNEQFF
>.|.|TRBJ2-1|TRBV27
TGTGCCAGCAGTCCCCCAAGGGGCCGGATTAATGAGCAGTTCTTC
CASSPPRGRINEQFF
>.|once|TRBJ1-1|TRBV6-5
TGTGCCAGCAGTTACGGAGGGTCAGGCACTGAAGCTTTCTTT
CASSYGGSGTEAFF
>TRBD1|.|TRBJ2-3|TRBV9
TGTGCCAGCAGCGTAAGGGCAGGGGGAGCACCTAATACGCAGTATTTT
CASSVRAGGAPNTQYF
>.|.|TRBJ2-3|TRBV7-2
TGTGCCAGCAGCTTTAAGGCGGATACGCAGTATTTT
CASSFKADTQYF
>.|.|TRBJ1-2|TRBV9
TGTGCCAGCAGCGTAGGAAGCCCCCGATATGGCTACACCTTC
CASSVGSPRYGYTF
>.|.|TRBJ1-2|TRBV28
TGTGCCAGCAGGCCCTCTACAGGGCTCCTAAACTATGGCTACACCTTC
CASRPSTGLLNYGYTF
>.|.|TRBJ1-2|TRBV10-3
TGTGCCATCAGTGAACTGCCTTATGGCTACACCTTC
CAISELPYGYTF
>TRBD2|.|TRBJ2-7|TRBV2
TGTGCCAGCAGTGAGTTCTGGGCGGGAGCCCCCTACGAGCAGTACTTC
CASSEFWAGAPYEQYF
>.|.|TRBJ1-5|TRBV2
TGTGCCAGCTCAGGAGGACTTTGGCAGCCCCAGCATTTT
CASSGGLWQPQHF
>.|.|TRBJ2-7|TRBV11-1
TGTGCCAGCAGCTTCGAGCAGGGGGGGATGGAGCAGTACTTC
CASSFEQGGMEQYF